The T cell receptor (beta chain) under discussion was sequenced for a study of cytomegalovirus exposure and HLA in healthy donors. Although they were nominally healthy when sampled, donors likely had unrecorded immune exposures. Trimming took off 3 bases at V and 0 bases at J, with 8 bases between the two ends. This CDR3 has 14 residues. The germline CDR1 and CDR2 sequences are MRHNA and SNTAGT. General study results and limits: High specificity and sensitivity for cytomegalovirus status were reported for the classifier. An apparent linkage of common viral pathogens to several of the most significant clusters emerged in a later analysis. Most TCR beta V segments were productive about 90% or about 30% of the time in an earlier analysis.

The PCR contained 60 Vbeta and 13 Jbeta primers. Repertoires were generated with immunoSEQ multiplex PCR, while TCRdb's copy carries only in-frame clones and drops some. Among tens of thousands of clones listed, around 9.1% were seen once. As to this clone: Its target is not known.

This receptor was obtained from a man between 60 and 75 years old in good health and CMV-seropositive. The sample was PBMCs. The rearrangement uses TRBV6-4 and TRBJ1-1; D perhaps matches TRBD1 (6 bases). CDR3 in DNA: TGTGCCAGCAGTGAACAGGGAGTGAACACTGAAGCTTTCTTT. Protein product: CASSEQGVNTEAFF.